The rows below give T cell receptor beta chains drawn from one sample of a study of shared clonotypes between healthy human individuals. Sequencing used immunoSEQ multiplex PCR; TCRdb keeps in-frame clones, though not all of them. The sample contains almost 700,000 clones, around 90% of which appear only once. Material: naive CD8+ T cells sorted from blood. The receptors were sampled from a man aged 30-40 years in good health. CDR3s include the opening cysteine and the closing phenylalanine or tryptophan. D genes are given only for firm matches. A row's size may be missing; if present it is once, few, many or a size class.

cdr3_aa cdr3_nt d_call j_call cdr3_length v_call clone_size
CSVETGRYSYNEQFF TGCAGCGTTGAAACAGGACGATACTCCTACAATGAGCAGTTCTTC . TRBJ2-1 15 TRBV29-1 .
CASSSGTGWDEQFF TGTGCCAGCAGCTCCGGGACAGGGTGGGATGAGCAGTTCTTC TRBD1 TRBJ2-1 14 TRBV5-8 .
CASSQDGSTGYEQYF TGCGCCAGCAGCCAAGATGGTTCGACGGGTTACGAGCAGTACTTC . TRBJ2-7 15 TRBV4-3 .
CASSPRPGQGTYEQYF TGTGCCAGCAGTCCTCGACCGGGACAGGGGACCTACGAGCAGTACTTC TRBD1 TRBJ2-7 16 TRBV28 .
CASSDPTDYTGELFF TGTGCCAGCAGTGACCCCACGGACTACACCGGGGAGCTGTTTTTT . TRBJ2-2 15 TRBV2 once
CASSRGTAVQETQYF TGTGCCAGCAGCCGGGGGACAGCGGTTCAAGAGACCCAGTACTTC . TRBJ2-5 15 TRBV7-8 .
CASSPEGLAGSYNEQFF TGCGCCAGCAGCCCCGAAGGCCTAGCGGGATCCTACAATGAGCAGTTCTTC TRBD2 TRBJ2-1 17 TRBV5-1 .
CASSQEAQGFNEQYF TGCGCCAGCAGCCAAGAGGCTCAGGGGTTCAACGAGCAGTACTTC . TRBJ2-7 15 TRBV4-3 .
CASSLGTGVNEQYF TGTGCCAGCAGCTTGGGGACAGGGGTTAACGAGCAGTACTTC TRBD1 TRBJ2-7 14 TRBV5-6 .
CSVLGWGRGDEQYF TGCAGCGTGCTTGGATGGGGCAGGGGTGACGAGCAGTACTTC . TRBJ2-7 14 TRBV29-1 .
CASGGSSYNEQFF TGTGCCAGCGGCGGGAGTTCCTACAATGAGCAGTTCTTC TRBD2 TRBJ2-1 13 TRBV6-6 few
CASSSSKMSTDTQYF TGTGCCAGTAGTTCGTCCAAGATGAGCACAGATACGCAGTATTTT . TRBJ2-3 15 TRBV19 .
CASRSLDRGSNQPQHF TGTGCAAGTCGCTCACTAGACCGGGGGTCAAATCAGCCCCAGCATTTT . TRBJ1-5 16 TRBV12-2 .
CASENPGAGGYYEQFF TGCGCCAGCGAGAACCCAGGGGCGGGAGGGTATTATGAGCAGTTCTTC TRBD2 TRBJ2-1 16 TRBV10-2 .
CSVSGGSTDTQYF TGCAGCGTGAGCGGGGGCAGCACAGATACGCAGTATTTT TRBD2 TRBJ2-3 13 TRBV29-1 .
CASSLIGSGANVLTF TGTGCCAGCAGTTTAATTGGATCTGGGGCCAACGTCCTGACTTTC . TRBJ2-6 15 TRBV28 .
CASSVASGSGNEQFF TGTGCCAGCAGCGTAGCAAGCGGTAGCGGAAATGAGCAGTTCTTC . TRBJ2-1 15 TRBV9 .
CSVGFLGTGDNEQFF TGCAGCGTTGGGTTTTTAGGGACAGGGGACAATGAGCAGTTCTTC TRBD1 TRBJ2-1 15 TRBV29-1 .
CASSYSFLQNTEAFF TGTGCCAGCAGTTACTCGTTCCTCCAGAACACTGAAGCTTTCTTT . TRBJ1-1 15 TRBV6-6 .
CASSPGQSAYGYTF TGTGCCAGCAGTCCTGGACAGTCAGCTTATGGCTACACCTTC . TRBJ1-2 14 TRBV28 .
CASSYYSTGDNEQFF TGTGCCAGCAGTTACTATTCAACTGGGGACAATGAGCAGTTCTTC . TRBJ2-1 15 TRBV6-5 .
CASSIGRNTEAFF TGTGCCAGTAGTATAGGGAGGAACACTGAAGCTTTCTTT . TRBJ1-1 13 TRBV19 .
CASSSLVDRGPTYEQYF TGTGCCAGCAGTTCCCTGGTGGACAGGGGCCCTACCTACGAGCAGTACTTC TRBD1 TRBJ2-7 17 TRBV27 .
CASSPKQRERSTQYF TGTGCCAGCAGCCCCAAACAGCGGGAGCGAAGTACGCAGTATTTT TRBD2 TRBJ2-3 15 TRBV14 .
CAISESRSSGRRETQYF TGTGCCATCAGTGAGTCGAGGTCTAGCGGGAGGAGGGAGACCCAGTACTTC TRBD2 TRBJ2-5 17 TRBV10-3 once
CASSFLGDIYEQYF TGTGCCAGCAGCTTCCTGGGGGACATCTACGAGCAGTACTTC . TRBJ2-7 14 TRBV7-2 few
CASSHGTLERYEQYF TGTGCCAGCAGCCATGGGACGCTTGAAAGGTACGAGCAGTACTTC . TRBJ2-7 15 TRBV28 .
CASGLTGGEQYF TGTGCCAGTGGACTGACGGGCGGCGAGCAGTATTTC . TRBJ2-7 12 TRBV19 .
CASSYWANNEQFF TGTGCCAGCAGTTACTGGGCTAACAATGAGCAGTTCTTC . TRBJ2-1 13 TRBV6-6 .
CASSGGLAGYNEQFF TGTGCCAGCAGCGGAGGACTAGCGGGATACAATGAGCAGTTCTTC TRBD2 TRBJ2-1 15 TRBV7-9 .
CASSATLFTGTKTNEQYF TGTGCCAGCAGTGCCACTTTATTCACCGGGACCAAGACTAACGAGCAGTACTTC . TRBJ2-7 18 TRBV9 .
CASSDMGDEQFF TGTGCCAGCAGTGATATGGGGGATGAGCAGTTCTTC . TRBJ2-1 12 TRBV2 few
CASRSSGTGDEQYF TGCGCCAGCAGGAGCAGCGGGACAGGGGACGAGCAGTACTTC TRBD1 TRBJ2-7 14 TRBV5-1 .
CSVDSGAHEQFF TGCAGCGTTGATTCCGGGGCCCATGAGCAGTTCTTC . TRBJ2-1 12 TRBV29-1 .
CASSRTSGSNEQFF TGTGCCAGCAGCCGGACTAGCGGGAGCAATGAGCAGTTCTTC TRBD2 TRBJ2-1 14 TRBV11-3 .
CASSADSTYNEQFF TGTGCCAGCAGTGCCGACAGCACCTACAATGAGCAGTTCTTC . TRBJ2-1 14 TRBV6-4 .
CASSLGVSSYEQYF TGCGCCAGCAGCTTAGGGGTCAGCTCCTACGAGCAGTACTTC . TRBJ2-7 14 TRBV5-1 .
CASSLGSGGYTF TGTGCCAGCAGCTTAGGTAGCGGTGGCTACACCTTC . TRBJ1-2 12 TRBV7-9 few
CASSLEPFTGNTGELFF TGTGCCAGCAGTTTAGAGCCTTTTACAGGGAACACCGGGGAGCTGTTTTTT . TRBJ2-2 17 TRBV28 .
CASSPRTSGTDTQYF TGTGCCAGCAGTCCCCGGACTAGCGGGACAGATACGCAGTATTTT TRBD2 TRBJ2-3 15 TRBV27 .
CASSQKSSVNSYEQYF TGCGCCAGCAGCCAAAAATCTAGCGTCAACTCCTACGAGCAGTACTTC . TRBJ2-7 16 TRBV4-1 .
CASSLDVSYEQYF TGTGCCAGCAGCTTGGACGTATCCTACGAGCAGTACTTC . TRBJ2-7 13 TRBV7-3 .